This passage covers 4 T cell receptor beta chains from one sample sequenced in a study of blood T cell repertoires in COVID-19. TCRdb's table, derived via immunoSEQ multiplex PCR, lists solely in-frame clones and lacks some. Counted here are tens of thousands of clones, around 86% occurring once; the ten biggest clones make up 3.8%. The material sequenced was peripheral blood. These receptors were taken from a man between 60 and 70 years old with acute or convalescent COVID-19.

The CDR3 DNA is TGCGCCAGCAGCCAAGGGAACGGGAGGGGGCCCGGGGAGCTGTTTTTT. Translating it yields CASSQGNGRGPGELFF. The rearrangement joins TRBV4-1 to TRBJ2-2; D is possibly TRBD2 (8 bases). V lost 1 base and J 6 bases, leaving 15 bases between the germline ends. The CDR3 length is 16 residues. CDR1 is MGHRA, CDR2 YSYEKL, per germline.

This clone was counted a few times. The CDR3 region has the DNA TGTGCCAGTAGTATAGGAGGGTCTCGGGGCTACACCTTC. It yields the protein CASSIGGSRGYTF. The J gene is TRBJ1-2, the V gene TRBV19; no clear D gene. Germline V gene sequence: CDR1 LNHDA, CDR2 SQIVND (reference sequence). Trimming left V 1 base short and J 8 bases short, with 11 bases between. CDR3 length: 13 amino acids.

This chain uses TRBV7-9 with TRBJ1-5; TRBD1 aligns across 7 bases. Germline V gene data show CDR1 as SEHNR and CDR2 as FQNEAQ (reference sequence). The CDR3 runs to 15 residues. The trim removed 5 bases at V and 0 bases at J, leaving 4 bases unmatched. CDR3 residues: CASSRTGDSNQPQHF. The CDR3 DNA reads as TGTGCCAGCAGCCGGACAGGAGATAGCAATCAGCCCCAGCATTTT.

This chain joins TRBV9 and TRBJ1-1; 10 nucleotides align to TRBD1. J gave up 5 bases and V 0 bases, and 4 bases lay outside the gene matches. The CDR3 has 15 amino acids. Germline assignment: CDR1 SGDLS and CDR2 YYNGEE. CDR3 sequence (DNA): TGTGCCAGCAGCGTAGCGACAGGGGGCCTAACTGAAGCTTTCTTT. Translation: CASSVATGGLTEAFF.